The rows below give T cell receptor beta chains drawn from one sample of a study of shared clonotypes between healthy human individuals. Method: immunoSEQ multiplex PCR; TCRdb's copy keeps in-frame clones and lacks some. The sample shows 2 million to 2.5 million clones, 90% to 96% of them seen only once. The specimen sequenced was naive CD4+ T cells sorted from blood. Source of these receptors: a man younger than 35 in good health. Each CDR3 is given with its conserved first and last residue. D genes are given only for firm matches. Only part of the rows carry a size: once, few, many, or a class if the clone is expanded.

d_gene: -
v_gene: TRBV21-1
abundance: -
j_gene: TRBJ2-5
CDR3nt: TGTGCCAGCGGACAGGGATTTCTGGAGACCCAGTACTTC
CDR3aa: CASGQGFLETQYF

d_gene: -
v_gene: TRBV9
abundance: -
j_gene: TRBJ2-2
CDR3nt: TGTGCCAGCAGCCTCGGGACCGCGAACACCGGGGAGCTGTTTTTT
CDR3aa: CASSLGTANTGELFF

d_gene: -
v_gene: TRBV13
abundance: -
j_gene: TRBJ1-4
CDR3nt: TGTGCCAGCAGCGCCCTTACGACGGGAGAAAAACTGTTTTTT
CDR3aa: CASSALTTGEKLFF

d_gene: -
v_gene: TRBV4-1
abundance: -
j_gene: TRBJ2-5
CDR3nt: TGCGCCAGCAGCCAAGGTGAACGGGAGACCCAGTACTTC
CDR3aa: CASSQGERETQYF

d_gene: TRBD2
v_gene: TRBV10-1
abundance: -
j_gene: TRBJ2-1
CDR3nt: TGCGCCAGCAGTGAGTCTAGACTAGCGGGGGTTGAGCAGTTCTTC
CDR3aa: CASSESRLAGVEQFF

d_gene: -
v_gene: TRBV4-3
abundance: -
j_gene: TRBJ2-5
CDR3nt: TGCGCCAGCAGCCAGGCCCCGGGACATCTGACCCAAGAGACCCAGTACTTC
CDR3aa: CASSQAPGHLTQETQYF

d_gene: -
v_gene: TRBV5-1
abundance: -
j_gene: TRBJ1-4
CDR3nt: TGCGCCAGCAGCTTGGAGGCCGGTGGGGCTAAAGTAGAAAAACTGTTTTTT
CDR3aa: CASSLEAGGAKVEKLFF

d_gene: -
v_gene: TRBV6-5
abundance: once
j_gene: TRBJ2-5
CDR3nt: TGTGCCAGCAGTTACGATTGGGGCCTACAAGAGACCCAGTACTTC
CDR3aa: CASSYDWGLQETQYF

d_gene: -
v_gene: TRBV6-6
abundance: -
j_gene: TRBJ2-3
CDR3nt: TGTGCCAGCAGCCTACTCGGGGTGGCAGATACGCAGTATTTT
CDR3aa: CASSLLGVADTQYF

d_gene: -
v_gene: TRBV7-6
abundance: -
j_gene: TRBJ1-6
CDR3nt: TGTGCCAGCAGCTTAGAGACGGTGACCTCACCCCTCCACTTT
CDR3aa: CASSLETVTSPLHF

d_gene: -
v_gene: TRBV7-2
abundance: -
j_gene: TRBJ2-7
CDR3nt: TGTGCCAGCAGCTTAGCGAACCCCGGAGAGCAGTACTTC
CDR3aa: CASSLANPGEQYF

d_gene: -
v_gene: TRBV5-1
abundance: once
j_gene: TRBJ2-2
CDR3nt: TGCGCCAGCAGCTTGGTGGGGGGAAACACCGGGGAGCTGTTTTTT
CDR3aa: CASSLVGGNTGELFF

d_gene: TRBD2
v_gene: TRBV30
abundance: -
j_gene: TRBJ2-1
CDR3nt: TGTGCCTGGAGCCGGGGCCGGACTAGCGGGGGGCAAGGGGTCCATGAGCAGTTCTTC
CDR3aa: CAWSRGRTSGGQGVHEQFF

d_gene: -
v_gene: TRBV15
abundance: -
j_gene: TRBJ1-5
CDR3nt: TGTGCCACCAGCTCGCGAAAACCGGACGCGGGTCAGCCCCAGCATTTT
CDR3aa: CATSSRKPDAGQPQHF

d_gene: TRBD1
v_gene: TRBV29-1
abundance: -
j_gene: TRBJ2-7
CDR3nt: TGCAGCGTAGCTGAGGCAGGGGGCGTTCAGCAGTACTTC
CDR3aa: CSVAEAGGVQQYF

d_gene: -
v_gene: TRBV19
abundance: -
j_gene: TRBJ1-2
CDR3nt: TGTGCCACCGAGAACTGGGACGGGGCTAACTATGGCTACACCTTC
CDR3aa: CATENWDGANYGYTF

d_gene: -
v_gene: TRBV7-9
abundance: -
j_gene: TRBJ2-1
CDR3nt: TGTGCCAGCAGCTTAGCGGGACAAGGGGAGCAGTTCTTC
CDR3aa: CASSLAGQGEQFF

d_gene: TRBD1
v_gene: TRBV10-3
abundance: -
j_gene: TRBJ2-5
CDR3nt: TGTGCCATCTCCGAACAGGGGCGAGGTGGGGAGACCCAGTACTTC
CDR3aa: CAISEQGRGGETQYF

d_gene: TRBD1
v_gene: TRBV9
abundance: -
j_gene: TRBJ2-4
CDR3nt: TGTGCCAGCAGCGTAGGGACAGGGATGGACATTCAGTACTTC
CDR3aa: CASSVGTGMDIQYF

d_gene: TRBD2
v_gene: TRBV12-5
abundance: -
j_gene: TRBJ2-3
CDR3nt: TGTGCTAGTGGTTTGGTAGTGAGCGGGATCTCAGATACGCAGTATTTT
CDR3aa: CASGLVVSGISDTQYF

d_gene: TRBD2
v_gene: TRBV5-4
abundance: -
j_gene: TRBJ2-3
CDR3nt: TGTGCCAGCAGCTTGGACGGACTAGCAGATACGCAGTATTTT
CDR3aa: CASSLDGLADTQYF

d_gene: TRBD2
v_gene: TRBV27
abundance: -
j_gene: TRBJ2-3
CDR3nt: TGTGCCAGCAGACCTCCGGGACTAGCGGGAGGAACAGATACGCAGTATTTT
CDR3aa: CASRPPGLAGGTDTQYF